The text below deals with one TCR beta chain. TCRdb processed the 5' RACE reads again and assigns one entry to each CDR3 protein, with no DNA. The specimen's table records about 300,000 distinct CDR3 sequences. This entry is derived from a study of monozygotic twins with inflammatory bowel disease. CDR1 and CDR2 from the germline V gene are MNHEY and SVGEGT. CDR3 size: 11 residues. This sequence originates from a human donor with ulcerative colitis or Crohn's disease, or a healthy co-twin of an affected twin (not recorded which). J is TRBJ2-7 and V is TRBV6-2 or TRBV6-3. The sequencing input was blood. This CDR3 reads CASSTLYEQYF.